This T cell receptor beta chain is drawn from a study of CD8 T cells in ankylosing spondylitis. The study's findings and limits: In synovial fluid and blood from reactive arthritis, some motif variants were previously reported. Ankylosing spondylitis blood seemed to carry a telltale TCR beta motif made of eight or nine highly homologous variants. Peripheral blood samples showed relatively rare disease-linked clones, and these clones were CD8+.

A single record per CDR3 protein comes from TCRdb applying MiXCR to the 5' RACE reads. The sample consists of under 150,000 distinct CDR3 sequences, roughly 13% of them appearing once. A remark on this clonotype: Antigen specificity is unknown.

V lost 0 bases and J lost 4, with 3 bases in between. The CDR3 loop spans 11 amino acids. CDR1 and CDR2 from the germline V gene are DFQATT and SNEGSKA (reference sequence). This clonotype originated in a female donor with ankylosing spondylitis or in good health (not recorded which). Sequenced sample: blood, either unsorted or a sorted T cell fraction (not recorded which). The J gene is TRBJ1-1, the V gene TRBV20-1; D uncertain. In DNA, the CDR3 is TGCAGTGCTAGAGAGGGCACTGAAGCTTTCTTT. Its protein product is CSAREGTEAFF.